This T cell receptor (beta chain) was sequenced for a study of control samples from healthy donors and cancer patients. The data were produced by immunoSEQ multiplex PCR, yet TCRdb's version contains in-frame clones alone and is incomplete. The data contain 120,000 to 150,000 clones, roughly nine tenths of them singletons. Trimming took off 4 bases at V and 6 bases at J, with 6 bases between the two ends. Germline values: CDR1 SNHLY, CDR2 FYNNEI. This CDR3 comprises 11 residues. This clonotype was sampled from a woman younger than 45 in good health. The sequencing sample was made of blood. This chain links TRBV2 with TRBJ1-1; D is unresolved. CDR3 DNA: TGTGCCAGCAGTGTGAGGGCTGAAGCTTTCTTT. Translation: CASSVRAEAFF.